The 20 T cell receptor beta chains below were found in one sample sequenced in a study of T cell changes during pregnancy in multiple sclerosis. Clones were read by immunoSEQ multiplex PCR, and TCRdb kept only the in-frame ones, dropping some. The sample holds about 24,000 clones, roughly 90% seen once. The specimen was CD8+ T cells from peripheral blood mononuclear cells, collected in the first trimester of pregnancy. Every receptor here comes from a female donor in good health, enrolled as a control in a pregnancy study.

The chain links TRBV5-6 to TRBJ1-2; 8 positions match TRBD1. From germline, CDR1 is SGHDT and CDR2 YYEEEE. The CDR3 has 13 residues. V was pared by 4 bases and J by 3 bases, with 2 bases of the junction left unmatched. In DNA form, the CDR3 reads TGTGCCAGCAGCCCACAGGGGGACTATGGCTACACCTTC. It specifies CASSPQGDYGYTF.

This clone has a single count. V gene TRBV15 combines with J gene TRBJ1-2; D is uncertain. Trimming pared 5 bases from V and 7 bases from J, leaving 14 bases between. This CDR3 contains 13 residues. Germline V gene lookup returns CDR1 LNHNV and CDR2 YYDKDF (reference sequence). The CDR3 reads CATSGPGVTGYTF. As DNA, the CDR3 is TGTGCCACCAGCGGCCCCGGGGTTACTGGCTACACCTTC.

This clone qualifies as medium-sized. Germline and junction disagree at one end, which may indicate a read error. The V and J genes are TRBV7-9 and TRBJ2-1; TRBD1 matches at 7 bases. CDR1 and CDR2 (germline): SEHNR, FQNEAQ (reference sequence). The CDR3 is 13 residues long. The CDR3 nucleotides are TGTGCCAGCGAAGGGGGCTCCTACAATGAGCGGTTCTTC. It yields the protein CASEGGSYNERFF.

The chain carries TRBV27 and TRBJ2-7; D not certain. Trimming pared 4 bases from V and 0 bases from J, leaving 4 bases between. CDR3 length equals 12 residues. The germline CDR1 and CDR2 sequences are MNHEY and SMNVEV (reference sequence). The CDR3 sequence is CASSSYSYEQYF. The DNA of the CDR3 is TGTGCCAGCAGTTCCTACTCCTACGAGCAGTACTTC.

The chain has TRBV5-8 and TRBJ1-5; D gene ambiguous. Germline V gene data show CDR1 as SGHTS and CDR2 as YDEGEE. The CDR3 extends over 16 amino acids. The V gene lost 0 bases and the J gene lost 0 bases, with 10 bases spanning the gap. CDR3 nucleotide sequence: TGTGCCAGCAGCTTGGTGGGAGGGAATAGCAATCAGCCCCAGCATTTT. Encoded protein: CASSLVGGNSNQPQHF.

This clone is termed large. The chain couples TRBV2 to TRBJ1-4; D might be TRBD1 (5 bases). Deletions cut 6 bases from V and 0 bases from J, with 14 bases between. Germline loops: CDR1 SNHLY, CDR2 FYNNEI. The CDR3 sequence is 16 residues long. The CDR3 is CASSADRYSTNEKLFF. CDR3 coding DNA: TGTGCCAGCAGCGCTGACAGATATTCAACTAATGAAAAACTGTTTTTT.

The chain joins TRBV13 to TRBJ2-7, with D maybe TRBD1 (5 bases). Germline assignment: CDR1 PRHDT and CDR2 FYEKMQ (reference sequence). The CDR3 loop spans 11 amino acids. The ends were cut back, 6 bases at V and 7 bases at J, with 10 bases in the middle. The CDR3 nucleotides are TGTGCCAGCAGTACAGGTAGGGAGCAGTACTTC. Amino acids: CASSTGREQYF.

The chain carries TRBV4-2 and TRBJ1-1, with TRBD1 matching over 10 bases. CDR3 length equals 15 residues. Trimming took 3 bases from V and 6 from J; bases not matched to a gene: 7. Germline V gene lookup returns CDR1 LGHNA and CDR2 YNFKEQ. CDR3 loop: CASSQGDRGSPEAFF. CDR3 DNA sequence: TGTGCCAGCAGCCAGGGGGACAGGGGTAGCCCTGAAGCTTTCTTT.

The chain recombines TRBV6-6 with TRBJ2-7, with D perhaps TRBD1 (6 bases). This CDR3 comprises 15 residues. Germline CDR1 reads MNHNY; CDR2 reads SVGAGI (reference sequence). V lost 2 bases and J 3 bases, leaving 14 bases between the germline ends. The CDR3 loop is CASSYDPPTGYEQYF. The CDR3, as DNA: TGTGCCAGCAGTTACGATCCACCGACAGGCTACGAGCAGTACTTC.

The V gene is TRBV7-9, the J gene TRBJ1-2, with D hard to call. CDR1 is SEHNR and CDR2 is FQNEAQ in the germline V gene (reference sequence). V was pared by 5 bases and J by 5 bases, with 18 bases between. The CDR3 spans 15 residues. CDR3 nucleotides: TGTGCCAGCAGCCCGATTTTACGGCGGGCGTATGGCTACACCTTC. It specifies CASSPILRRAYGYTF.

The chain links TRBV4-1 to TRBJ1-2; D possibly corresponds to TRBD1 (5 bases). The ends were cut back, 0 bases at V and 4 bases at J, with 15 bases in the middle. The CDR3 length is 16 residues. Germline V gene lookup returns CDR1 MGHRA and CDR2 YSYEKL. The CDR3 region has the DNA TGCGCCAGCAGCCAAGATCTTCGCGGGGGGATCTATGGCTACACCTTC. This encodes CASSQDLRGGIYGYTF.

The chain employs TRBV4-1 and TRBJ2-3; 14 nucleotides match TRBD2. Trimming took 0 bases from V and 5 from J; bases not matched to a gene: 1. Germline-derived CDR1 and CDR2 are MGHRA and YSYEKL. The CDR3 runs to 16 residues. As DNA, the CDR3 is TGCGCCAGCAGCCAAGATGGACTAGCGGGGGGAGATACGCAGTATTTT. Translating it yields CASSQDGLAGGDTQYF.

The rearrangement uses TRBV7-9 and TRBJ2-7, with 7 bases that match TRBD1. Germline V gene data show CDR1 as SEHNR and CDR2 as FQNEAQ (reference sequence). The CDR3 extends over 12 amino acids. Losses at the gene ends were 5 bases for V and 7 bases for J; bases not matched to a gene: 5. The chain's CDR3 is CASSLQGEEQYF. CDR3 sequence (DNA): TGTGCCAGCAGCCTTCAGGGGGAAGAGCAGTACTTC.

The chain combines TRBV30 with TRBJ1-1; the D gene is possibly TRBD1 (5 bases). V was shortened by 3 bases and J by 1 base, with 9 bases between the two germline ends. The CDR3 contains 13 residues. CDR1 GTSNPN and CDR2 SVGIG come from the germline V gene (reference sequence). DNA for the CDR3: TGTGCCTGGAGGGGGGGAGGGAACACTGAAGCTTTCTTT. This translates into CAWRGGGNTEAFF.

The V and J genes are TRBV9 and TRBJ1-1; perhaps TRBD1 as D (6 bases). The CDR3 covers 15 residues. Trimming took off 6 bases at V and 4 bases at J, with 19 bases between the two ends. Germline V CDR1 and CDR2: SGDLS, YYNGEE. CDR3 loop: CASTPTGGAGTEAFF. Written as DNA, the CDR3 is TGTGCCAGCACCCCTACGGGGGGGGCCGGCACTGAAGCTTTCTTT.

The chain links TRBV19 to TRBJ2-2; D is possibly TRBD1 (5 bases). This CDR3 comprises 16 residues. Between the trimmed V and J ends, which lost 0 bases and 0 bases, there was a span of 8 bases. Germline V gene data show CDR1 as LNHDA and CDR2 as SQIVND (reference sequence). This chain's CDR3 is CASSIDRVANTGELFF. The CDR3 region has the DNA TGTGCCAGTAGTATAGACAGGGTCGCGAACACCGGGGAGCTGTTTTTT.

The gene calls are TRBV7-2 and TRBJ2-1, with 8 positions matching TRBD1. The CDR3 loop spans 17 amino acids. CDR1 is SGHTA and CDR2 is FQGNSA in the germline V gene. V gave up 4 bases and J gave up 1 base; unmatched junction bases: 9. For the CDR3, the DNA is TGTGCCAGCAGCTCCCTTAAGACAGGGGCGTCCTACAATGAGCAGTTCTTC. Encoded protein: CASSSLKTGASYNEQFF.

This chain uses TRBV7-9 with TRBJ1-5, with D tentatively TRBD1 (6 bases). The CDR3 is 13 residues long. The ends were cut back, 5 bases at V and 8 bases at J, with 13 bases in the middle. Germline V gene lookup returns CDR1 SEHNR and CDR2 FQNEAQ (reference sequence). DNA for the CDR3: TGTGCCAGCAGCGACCTAAGACAGGAGCCCCAGCATTTT. This encodes CASSDLRQEPQHF.

The genes are TRBV4-3 and TRBJ2-1, with TRBD2 identical over 10 bases. The CDR3 runs to 16 residues. V lost 0 bases and J lost 4; bases outside the gene matches: 3. Looked up from germline, CDR1 is LGHNA and CDR2 is YSLEER. CDR3 DNA sequence: TGCGCCAGCAGCCAAGATCCGACTAGCGGGTACAATGAGCAGTTCTTC. Protein sequence: CASSQDPTSGYNEQFF.

In regard to this clone: In the same sample, other DNA sequences code for this CDR3. The chain recombines TRBV7-9 with TRBJ1-1; D might be TRBD1 (5 bases). The CDR3 spans 13 residues. Germline V gives CDR1 SEHNR, CDR2 FQNEAQ (reference sequence). V was pared by 6 bases and J by 1 base, with 9 bases between. CDR3 residues: CASSPQGNTEAFF. Here the CDR3 DNA reads TGTGCCAGCAGTCCTCAGGGGAACACTGAAGCTTTCTTT. The full variable domain, completed using reference TRBV7-9 and TRBJ1-1, is DTGVSQNPRHKITKRGQNVTFRCDPISEHNRLYWYRQTLGQGPEFLTYFQNEAQLEKSRLLSDRFSAERPKGSFSTLEIQRTEQGDSAMYLCASSPQGNTEAFFGQGTRLTVV.